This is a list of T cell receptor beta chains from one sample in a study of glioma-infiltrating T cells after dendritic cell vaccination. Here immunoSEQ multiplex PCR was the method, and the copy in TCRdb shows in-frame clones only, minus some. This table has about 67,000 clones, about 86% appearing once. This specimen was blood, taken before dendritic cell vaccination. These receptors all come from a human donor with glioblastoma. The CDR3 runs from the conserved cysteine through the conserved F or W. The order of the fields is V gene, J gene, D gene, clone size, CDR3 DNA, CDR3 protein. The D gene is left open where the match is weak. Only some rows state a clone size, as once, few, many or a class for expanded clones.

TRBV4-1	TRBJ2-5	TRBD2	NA	TGCGCCAGCAGCCAAGGGAGCGGGGGGCGTCAAGAGACCCAGTACTTC	CASSQGSGGRQETQYF
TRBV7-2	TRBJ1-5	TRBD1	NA	TGTGCCAGCAGCCCACCCGGGACAGGGGGCCGTCAGCCCCAGCATTTT	CASSPPGTGGRQPQHF
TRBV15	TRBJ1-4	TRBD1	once	TGTGCCACCAGCAGAGCCCGGGGGACAGGGCTTGCAACTAATGAAAAACTGTTTTTT	CATSRARGTGLATNEKLFF
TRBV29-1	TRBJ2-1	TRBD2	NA	TGCAGCGTTGAAAAACTAGCGGGGGACAGAGAGCAGTTCTTC	CSVEKLAGDREQFF
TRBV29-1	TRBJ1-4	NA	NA	TGCAGCGTTACTTGGGCCACTAATGAAAAACTGTTTTTT	CSVTWATNEKLFF
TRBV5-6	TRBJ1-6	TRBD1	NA	TGTGCCAGCAGCCGGGACAGGGGGAATTCACCCCTCCACTTT	CASSRDRGNSPLHF
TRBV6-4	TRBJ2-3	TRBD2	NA	TGTGCCAGCAGTGACACCTACCGTAGCGGGAGCACAGATACGCAGTATTTT	CASSDTYRSGSTDTQYF
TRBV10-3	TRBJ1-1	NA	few	TGTGCCATCAGACCCCCCTTAGGGGGATCTGAAGCTTTCTTT	CAIRPPLGGSEAFF
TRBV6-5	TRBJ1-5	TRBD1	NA	TGTGCCAGCAGTATTGACAGGGTAAGCAATCAGCCCCAGCATTTT	CASSIDRVSNQPQHF
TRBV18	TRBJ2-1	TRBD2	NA	TGTGCCAGCTCACAGTCTAGCGGGGGGGCGCACAATGAGCAGTTCTTC	CASSQSSGGAHNEQFF
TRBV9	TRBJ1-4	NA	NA	TGTGCCAGCAGTCCCCGGAGGGGACTGGTACGTGAAAAACTGTTTTTT	CASSPRRGLVREKLFF
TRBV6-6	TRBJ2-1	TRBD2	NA	TGTGCCAGCAGCCCTCGGGAGGGGAGTGAGCAGTTCTTC	CASSPREGSEQFF
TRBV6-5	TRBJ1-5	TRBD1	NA	TGTGCCAGCAGTCCGACAGGGATTAGCAATCAGCCCCAGCATTTT	CASSPTGISNQPQHF
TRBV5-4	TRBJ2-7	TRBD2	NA	TGTGCCAGCAGCGCGGGGGGGGGTAAACGGTACGAGCAGTACTTC	CASSAGGGKRYEQYF
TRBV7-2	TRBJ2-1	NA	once	TGTGCCAGCAGCCTGCACAGGACACCCTCCTACAATGAGCAGTTCTTC	CASSLHRTPSYNEQFF
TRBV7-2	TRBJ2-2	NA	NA	TGTGCCAGCAGCCCGAGATTCCAGCGGGACACCGGGGAGCTGTTTTTT	CASSPRFQRDTGELFF
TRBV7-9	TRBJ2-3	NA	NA	TGTGCCAGCAGCTTAGTTTTGCCTAGCTCGACGACAGATACGCAGTATTTT	CASSLVLPSSTTDTQYF
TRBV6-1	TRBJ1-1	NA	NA	TGTGCCAGCAGCTACGCCGGTGAAGCTTTCTTT	CASSYAGEAFF
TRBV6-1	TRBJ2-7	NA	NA	TGTGCCAGCAGTGTACAGAGGTGGCTAGCCACGGGCTACGAGCAGTACTTC	CASSVQRWLATGYEQYF